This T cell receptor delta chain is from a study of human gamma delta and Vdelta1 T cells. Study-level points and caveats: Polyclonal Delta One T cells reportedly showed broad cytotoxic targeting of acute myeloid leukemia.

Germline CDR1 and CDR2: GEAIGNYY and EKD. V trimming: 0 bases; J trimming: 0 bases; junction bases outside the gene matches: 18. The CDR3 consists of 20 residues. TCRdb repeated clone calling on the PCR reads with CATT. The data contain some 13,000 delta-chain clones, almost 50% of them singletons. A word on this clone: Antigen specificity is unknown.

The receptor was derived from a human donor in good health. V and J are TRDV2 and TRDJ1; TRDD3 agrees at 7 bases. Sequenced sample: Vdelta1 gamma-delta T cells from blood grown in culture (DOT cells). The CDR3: CACDTDLWGPTPQYTDKLIF. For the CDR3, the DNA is TGTGCCTGTGACACCGACCTCTGGGGGCCCACACCCCAGTACACCGATAAACTCATCTTT.